These 28 T cell receptor beta chains came from one sample sequenced in a study of immune heterogeneity within non-small cell lung tumors. TCR beta CDR3 was amplified by multiplex PCR, first round nine to ten cycles, 32 V and 13 J primers. TCRdb reanalysed the multiplex PCR reads using MiXCR and keeps one entry per CDR3 protein. The table includes approximately 3,000 distinct CDR3 sequences, roughly a fifth detected once. Per sample, 600 ng of bulk tumor genomic DNA was the template used. Surgeons took several biopsies per primary tumor, spaced far apart, during surgery. The study cohort was described as untreated, and its members had newly diagnosed non-small cell lung cancer. They went on to have curative surgery. The specimen was lung tumor tissue. The receptors here all came from a man aged 55 to 69 with non-small cell lung cancer.

By proportion, this clonotype is medium-sized (0.01 to 0.1%). V and J are TRBV4-2 and TRBJ2-2; 9 bases map to TRBD2. There are 14 residues in the CDR3. V was clipped by 6 bases and J by 6 bases; unmatched bases: 5. In germline, CDR1 is LGHNA, CDR2 YNFKEQ. The CDR3 protein is CASSRGGRAGELFF. The CDR3 DNA is TGTGCCAGCAGTAGGGGCGGGAGGGCCGGGGAGCTGTTTTTT.

By sample fraction, this clonotype is medium-sized. DNA of the CDR3: TGTGCCAGCAGCCAAGAGGGGCCGGCGTACGGAAACACCATATATTTT. Its translation: CASSQEGPAYGNTIYF. This chain connects TRBV3-1 to TRBJ1-3; a possible D gene is TRBD1 (5 bases). CDR3 length: 16 residues. V was pared by 0 bases and J by 4 bases, with 13 bases between. Per the germline V gene, CDR1 is LGHDT and CDR2 is YNNKEL (reference sequence).

Within the sample, this clonotype is medium-sized. The chain uses TRBV6-5 and TRBJ2-7; 11 nucleotides agree with TRBD1. V shed 0 bases and J 6 bases; nucleotides not matched to a gene: 10. Germline V lookup: CDR1 MNHEY, CDR2 SVGAGI. CDR3 length: 17 amino acids. The CDR3 is CASSYSGGGTGGTEQYF. CDR3 nucleotide sequence: TGTGCCAGCAGTTACTCGGGCGGAGGGACAGGGGGAACCGAGCAGTACTTC.

Within the sample, this clonotype is medium-sized. The J gene is TRBJ1-5, the V gene TRBV27, with D hard to call. Trimming removed 8 bases from V and 3 bases from J, with 5 bases in between. Germline V lookup: CDR1 MNHEY, CDR2 SMNVEV (reference sequence). This CDR3 comprises 11 residues. CDR3 amino acids: CASGINQPQHF. Written as DNA, the CDR3 is TGTGCCAGCGGGATCAATCAGCCCCAGCATTTT.

By sample share, this clonotype is medium-sized. The rearrangement links TRBV20-1 to TRBJ1-5; tentative D call: TRBD1 (5 bases). CDR1 is DFQATT and CDR2 is SNEGSKA in the germline V gene (reference sequence). The CDR3 consists of 13 residues. The V and J ends lost 3 bases and 7 bases respectively, with 13 bases between them. CDR3 residues: CSARGDQGQPQHF. CDR3 DNA: TGCAGTGCTAGGGGGGACCAGGGCCAGCCCCAGCATTTT.

Worth noting for this clonotype: Possible read error: a much larger clone is one base away. The rearrangement links TRBV28 to TRBJ2-2; 10 bases are a match to TRBD1. The V segment lost 6 bases and the J segment 5 bases; nucleotides outside the gene matches: 9. Germline V CDR1 and CDR2: MDHEN, SYDVKM. The CDR3 runs 16 residues. The CDR3 reads CASRPRDRGSTGELFF. In DNA form, the CDR3 reads TGTGCCAGCAGGCCAAGGGACAGGGGTTCTACCGGGGAGCTGTTTTTT.

In its sample, this clonotype is medium-sized (0.01 to 0.1%). The V call is TRBV10-2, the J call TRBJ2-3; 7 positions match TRBD1. CDR1 is WSHSY, CDR2 SAAADI, per germline. V dropped 4 bases and J dropped 7; count of bases not matched to a gene: 2. The length of the CDR3 is 12 residues. This CDR3 reads CASSGGGNTQYF. The DNA of the CDR3 is TGCGCCAGCAGTGGAGGGGGCAATACGCAGTATTTT.

This clonotype ranks as medium-sized. V is TRBV9 and J is TRBJ1-5; the match to TRBD1 covers 9 bases. Germline assignment: CDR1 SGDLS and CDR2 YYNGEE. The CDR3 extends over 17 amino acids. V lost 2 bases to trimming and J lost 7 bases; unmatched junction nucleotides: 13. This CDR3 reads CASSVGAGTGSGQPQHF. The CDR3 DNA sequence: TGTGCCAGCAGCGTTGGTGCCGGGACAGGGAGCGGGCAGCCCCAGCATTTT.

Note on this clonotype: This likely comes from a read error, as the CDR3 has no conserved phenylalanine or tryptophan at its end. The DNA is left out, because the CDR3 cannot be placed on it with certainty; the CDR3 is given as TCRdb lists it. The CDR3 reads CSARPGQSTDTQYL. The rearrangement uses TRBV20-1 and TRBJ2-3; the DNA was not compared with TRBD1, the D call given in the table. The CDR3 numbers 14 amino acids, ends counted. CDR1 is DFQATT, CDR2 SNEGSKA, per germline (reference sequence).

By frequency in the sample, this clonotype is medium-sized. The chain couples TRBV20-1 to TRBJ1-1; D is possibly TRBD1 (6 bases). From germline, CDR1 is DFQATT and CDR2 SNEGSKA (reference sequence). Deletions cut 0 bases from V and 5 bases from J, with 10 bases between. The CDR3 extends over 13 amino acids. This chain's CDR3 is CSAREDRTTEAFF. The DNA for the CDR3 is TGCAGTGCTAGAGAGGACAGAACGACTGAAGCTTTCTTT.

Note on this clonotype: Since a much larger clone is just one base distant, this may be a read error. V is TRBV4-1 and J is TRBJ2-1, with TRBD2 matching over 10 bases. In germline, CDR1 is MGHRA, CDR2 YSYEKL. The CDR3 is 16 amino acids. V dropped 5 bases and J dropped 0; count of bases not matched to a gene: 4. The CDR3 DNA reads as TGCGCCAGCAGCTCTAGCGGGAGTTGCTCCTACAATGAGCAGTTCTTC. Translation gives CASSSSGSCSYNEQFF.

This clonotype is labeled as medium-sized. The V call is TRBV6-1, the J call TRBJ2-1; 8 nucleotides line up with TRBD2. The CDR3 contains 12 residues. The V gene's germline CDR1 is MNHNS and CDR2 SASEGT. With 6 bases clipped from V and 6 bases from J, the junction kept 1 base outside the gene matches. CDR3 sequence: CASSLAGNEQFF. DNA for the CDR3: TGTGCCAGCAGCCTAGCGGGCAATGAGCAGTTCTTC.

By share of the sample, this clonotype is large. The rearrangement joins TRBV7-3 to TRBJ2-7; 12 bases match TRBD2. V dropped 1 base and J dropped 5; count of bases not matched to a gene: 6. Germline lookup yields CDR1 SGHTA and CDR2 FQGTGA. The CDR3 is made up of 16 amino acids. The CDR3 coding sequence is TGTGCCAGCAGCTTAAGCGCTAGCGGGAGGGGCCACGAGCAGTACTTC. It codes for CASSLSASGRGHEQYF. The complete variable domain, with remaining parts taken from reference TRBV7-3 and TRBJ2-7, reads GAGVSQTPSNKVTEKGKYVELRCDPISGHTALYWYRQSLGQGPEFLIYFQGTGAADDSGLPNDRFFAVRPEGSVSTLKIQRTERGDSAVYLCASSLSASGRGHEQYFGPGTRLTVT.

By sample fraction, this clonotype is medium-sized (0.01 to 0.1%). The chain recombines TRBV7-8 with TRBJ2-1; 10 positions match TRBD2. Germline CDR1 and CDR2: SGHVS and FQNEAQ. Trimming cost V 4 bases and J 2 bases; bases outside gene matches: 2. This CDR3 has 15 amino acids. The DNA for the CDR3 is TGTGCCAGCAGCTCCCTAGCGGGAGCCTACAATGAGCAGTTCTTC. Translation gives CASSSLAGAYNEQFF.

Judged by abundance, this clonotype is medium-sized. This chain uses TRBV7-9 with TRBJ2-7; 7 bases map to TRBD2. This CDR3 region has 13 residues. CDR1 is SEHNR, CDR2 FQNEAQ, per germline (reference sequence). The V and J ends lost 5 bases and 7 bases, in that order; junction bases with no gene match: 8. CDR3 bases: TGTGCCAGCAGCGGGAGGGCTACTGGTGAGCAGTACTTC. Encoded protein: CASSGRATGEQYF.

This clonotype qualifies as medium-sized (0.01 to 0.1%). The chain has TRBV12-3 or TRBV12-4 and TRBJ2-7; D not resolved. The CDR3 is 16 residues long. Trimming shortened V by 6 bases and J by 5 bases, and 23 bases separated the two germline ends. In DNA form, the CDR3 reads TGTGCCAGCAGCCCCTCTTTGGGATCCGGTTTACACGAGCAGTACTTC. Translation: CASSPSLGSGLHEQYF.

By sample share, this clonotype is medium-sized (0.01 to 0.1%). The chain recombines TRBV27 with TRBJ2-5; D is undetermined. Trimming removed 5 bases from V and 3 bases from J, with 10 bases in between. This CDR3 spans 13 amino acids. CDR1 and CDR2 (germline): MNHEY, SMNVEV (reference sequence). The DNA for the CDR3 is TGTGCCAGCAGTCAAAGAGCGAAAGAGACCCAGTACTTC. This gives the protein CASSQRAKETQYF.

This clonotype has more than one count but fewer than ten. This sequence joins TRBV5-1 and TRBJ2-2, with 7 bases fitting TRBD1. The germline V gene encodes CDR1 SGHRS and CDR2 YFSETQ. With 2 bases clipped from V and 1 base from J, the junction kept 5 bases outside the gene matches. The CDR3 runs 16 residues. The CDR3 region is CASSFTGTENTGELFF. Written as DNA, the CDR3 is TGCGCCAGCAGCTTTACCGGGACAGAGAACACCGGGGAGCTGTTTTTT.

This clonotype is deemed medium-sized (0.01 to 0.1%). The chain carries TRBV5-1 and TRBJ2-7; 11 positions agree with TRBD2. Per the germline V gene, CDR1 is SGHRS and CDR2 is YFSETQ. The CDR3 extends over 15 amino acids. V shed 3 bases and J 2 bases; nucleotides not matched to a gene: 4. CDR3 protein: CASSSLAGGPYEQYF. CDR3 in DNA: TGCGCCAGCAGCTCCCTAGCGGGAGGCCCCTACGAGCAGTACTTC. Filled out from reference TRBV5-1 and TRBJ2-7, the complete variable domain reads KAGVTQTPRYLIKTRGQQVTLSCSPISGHRSVSWYQQTPGQGLQFLFEYFSETQRNKGNFPGRFSGRQFSNSRSEMNVSTLELGDSALYLCASSSLAGGPYEQYFGPGTRLTVT.

A note on this clonotype: This may be a read error, as it is one base from a much larger clone. V gene TRBV2 combines with J gene TRBJ2-1, with D possibly TRBD2 on 5 matching bases. This CDR3 has 13 amino acids. Germline CDR1 reads SNHLY; CDR2 reads FYNNEI. This CDR3 is CASTGDNNNEQSF. The CDR3 region has the DNA TGTGCCAGCACCGGGGATAACAACAATGAGCAGTCCTTC.

This clonotype was seen more than once but under ten times. V gene TRBV11-2 combines with J gene TRBJ2-1; TRBD2 is a possible D gene (5 bases). V was shortened by 5 bases and J by 4 bases, with 21 bases between the two germline ends. The CDR3 is 17 residues long. Germline V gene data show CDR1 as SGHAT and CDR2 as FQNNGV. The DNA of the CDR3 is TGTGCCAGCAGCCCCCCCGGGGTAGAGGAAAGGTACAATGAGCAGTTCTTC. Translation gives CASSPPGVEERYNEQFF.

As concerns this clonotype: No conserved phenylalanine or tryptophan ends this CDR3, so it is likely a read error. The V call is TRBV5-1, the J call TRBJ2-5, with a weak D call TRBD1 (6 bases). V lost 6 bases to trimming and J lost 5 bases, with 14 bases between them. The CDR3 totals 13 residues. In germline, CDR1 is SGHRS, CDR2 YFSETQ. The CDR3 sequence: CASTDGRGETQYL. The CDR3 DNA sequence: TGCGCCAGCACGGACGGAAGGGGGGAGACCCAGTACCTC.

In this sample, this clonotype is medium-sized. The chain employs TRBV6-1 and TRBJ1-2; D remains ambiguous. The CDR3 totals 14 residues. V lost 6 bases and J 2 bases, leaving 13 bases between the germline ends. The germline V gene encodes CDR1 MNHNS and CDR2 SASEGT. The CDR3 coding sequence is TGTGCCAGCAGGCTCCTCCGAGAGAACTATGGCTACACCTTC. Protein sequence: CASRLLRENYGYTF.

A word on this clonotype: This may be a read error, as it is one base from a much larger clone. The J gene is TRBJ2-3, the V gene TRBV7-9, with D hard to call. The germline CDR1 and CDR2 sequences are SEHNR and FQNEAQ (reference sequence). This CDR3 contains 15 residues. CDR3 in DNA: TGTGCCGGCAGCGACTCCGCGTACAGAACAGATACGCAGTATTTT. As protein: CAGSDSAYRTDTQYF.

Sample share makes this clonotype medium-sized. The genes are TRBV10-1 and TRBJ2-7; 8 bases agree with TRBD1. V lost 8 bases, J lost 5 bases, and 8 bases stayed unmatched. This CDR3 has 13 amino acids. The germline CDR1 and CDR2 sequences are WNHNN and SYGVQD (reference sequence). CDR3 amino acids: CASSRTGGDEQYF. CDR3 in DNA: TGCGCCAGCTCTAGAACAGGGGGAGACGAGCAGTACTTC.

Comment on this clonotype: A clone one base away is much larger, so this may be a read error. The chain has TRBV28 and TRBJ2-5, with D possibly TRBD2 on 5 matching bases. In germline, CDR1 is MDHEN, CDR2 SYDVKM. The CDR3 loop spans 12 amino acids. Trimming removed 8 bases from V and 2 bases from J, with 9 bases in between. The CDR3, as DNA: TGTGCCAGCTGCGGGTTACAAGAGACCCAGTACTTC. It codes for CASCGLQETQYF.

Within the sample, this clonotype is medium-sized. This rearrangement joins TRBV19 to TRBJ1-2, with D possibly matching TRBD1 (5 bases). Trimming pared 6 bases from V and 4 bases from J, leaving 12 bases between. Germline V gene data show CDR1 as LNHDA and CDR2 as SQIVND (reference sequence). CDR3 length: 13 residues. The CDR3 region has the DNA TGTGCCAGTAGGCCTGAGGGGCGCTATGGCTACACCTTC. This encodes CASRPEGRYGYTF.

By frequency in the sample, this clonotype is medium-sized. The CDR3 loop is CASSFKGASSTLHF. The CDR3 bases are TGTGCCAGCAGCTTTAAGGGGGCCTCAAGTACCCTCCACTTT. V gene TRBV7-8 combines with J gene TRBJ1-6; 7 bases match TRBD1. V shed 3 bases, J shed 14 bases, and the junction held 10 bases outside the gene matches. This CDR3 spans 14 amino acids. Germline lookup yields CDR1 SGHVS and CDR2 FQNEAQ.